This TCR beta chain originates from a study of blood T cell repertoires in COVID-19. Assay used: immunoSEQ multiplex PCR; TCRdb lists only in-frame clones, some missing. This table holds 200,000 to 250,000 clones, 82% found once. With 5 bases clipped from V and 15 bases from J, the junction kept 15 bases outside the gene matches. This CDR3 is built from 14 residues. Per germline, CDR1 SGHTA and CDR2 FQGTGA. Specimen: PBMCs or T cells enriched from blood (not recorded which). The TCR comes from a man aged 35 to 55 who had recovered from COVID-19. The gene calls are TRBV7-3 and TRBJ2-1; TRBD2 agrees at 8 bases. The CDR3 reads CASSPLLDGRALFF. The CDR3 coding sequence is TGTGCCAGCAGCCCCCTCCTGGACGGGAGGGCCCTGTTCTTC. The full variable domain, in which reference TRBV7-3 and TRBJ2-1 provide the parts outside the CDR3, is GAGVSQTPSNKVTEKGKYVELRCDPISGHTALYWYRQSLGQGPEFLIYFQGTGAADDSGLPNDRFFAVRPEGSVSTLKIQRTERGDSAVYLCASSPLLDGRALFFGPGTRLTVL.